These T cell receptor beta chains were read from a single sample in a study of lymphopenia after photon versus proton radiotherapy. Data came from immunoSEQ multiplex PCR; TCRdb stores just in-frame clones and leaves some out. The sample holds about 28,000 clones, around 81% seen once. This sample comprised peripheral blood, obtained from a patient treated with photon-based radiotherapy. These receptors were obtained from a man aged 50-59 years with gastric cancer. CDR3s leave out the opening cysteine and the closing phenylalanine or tryptophan. The order of the fields is J gene, D gene, V gene, CDR3 protein. A D gene is named only where the DNA matches it firmly.

>TRBJ2-3|.|TRBV4-3
ASSQGRGPDTQY
>TRBJ1-4|.|TRBV7-8
ASSRTRNEKLF
>TRBJ2-6|.|TRBV19
ASSIAGANVLT
>TRBJ2-3|TRBD1|TRBV19
ASTTGQGSTDTQY
>TRBJ2-3|.|TRBV7-3
ASSLRRVRDTQY
>TRBJ1-1|.|TRBV2
ARVPPVAEVTEAF
>TRBJ1-2|.|TRBV25-1
ASSEAEGLRGYT
>TRBJ2-3|.|TRBV5-6
ASSSGHSTDTQY
>TRBJ2-3|TRBD2|TRBV14
ASSRTSGGYRTDTQY
>TRBJ2-1|.|TRBV7-2
ASSPRVGEQF
>TRBJ2-7|.|TRBV19
ASSVRGSYEQY
>TRBJ2-2|.|TRBV29-1
SVGQNTGELF
>TRBJ1-1|.|TRBV2
ASKNVINTEAF
>TRBJ1-1|.|TRBV30
AWSVPGGPF
>TRBJ2-2|.|TRBV5-4
ASSLVRGNTGELF
>TRBJ1-2|.|TRBV19
ASSIVQGSYT
>TRBJ2-1|.|TRBV5-1
ASSLEPRGPSRGPYNEQF
>TRBJ2-3|.|TRBV2
ASQRDTQY
>TRBJ1-5|.|TRBV19
ASSAQGRGNQPQH
>TRBJ2-7|.|TRBV25-1
ASSWDTYEQY
>TRBJ2-3|.|TRBV19
ASSIDGGSDTQY
>TRBJ2-6|TRBD2|TRBV30
AWDSGAGANVLT
>TRBJ2-5|TRBD1|TRBV2
ATQRDRGQETQY
>TRBJ2-3|.|TRBV2
ASSEFGGQGEDTQY
>TRBJ1-4|.|TRBV4-1
ASSQDRAGAGEKLF
>TRBJ2-7|.|TRBV5-8
ASSWWSNEQY
>TRBJ2-1|.|TRBV9
ASSVATGGAEQF
>TRBJ1-6|TRBD1|TRBV18
ASSPLNRDRRYGFGSPLH
>TRBJ2-1|.|TRBV11-3
ASSLGGREQF
>TRBJ2-2|.|TRBV4-2
ASSAHTGELF
>TRBJ2-2|.|TRBV10-3
AIRTPRTDTGELF
>TRBJ1-6|.|TRBV5-5
ASSLGARNSPLH
>TRBJ2-5|TRBD1|TRBV7-6
ASILNRGTQETQY
>TRBJ2-2|TRBD2|TRBV11-3
ASSWTSGGISSGELF
>TRBJ1-6|TRBD1|TRBV10-2
ASSSGQRNSPLH
>TRBJ1-2|.|TRBV14
ASSQTPGYGYT